This T cell receptor beta chain comes out of a study of control samples from healthy donors and cancer patients. The length of the CDR3 is 12 residues. Trimming shortened V by 7 bases and J by 6 bases, and 12 bases separated the two germline ends. Per germline, CDR1 MGHDK and CDR2 SYGVNS. TCRdb's table, derived via immunoSEQ multiplex PCR, lists solely in-frame clones and lacks some. Altogether roughly 130,000 clones are present, under 95% being singletons, with the ten largest covering 8.6%. This chain uses TRBV25-1 with TRBJ1-1; no definite D call. The TCR sequence derives from a man aged 18 to 35 in good health. The sequenced material came from blood. The CDR3 sequence is CASTRTAPEAFF. In DNA form, the CDR3 reads TGTGCCAGCACTCGGACGGCCCCTGAAGCTTTCTTT. Complete variable domain (other parts from reference TRBV25-1 and TRBJ1-1): EADIYQTPRYLVIGTGKKITLECSQTMGHDKMYWYQQDPGMELHLIHYSYGVNSTEKGDLSSESTVSRIRTEHFPLTLESARPSHTSQYLCASTRTAPEAFFGQGTRLTVV.